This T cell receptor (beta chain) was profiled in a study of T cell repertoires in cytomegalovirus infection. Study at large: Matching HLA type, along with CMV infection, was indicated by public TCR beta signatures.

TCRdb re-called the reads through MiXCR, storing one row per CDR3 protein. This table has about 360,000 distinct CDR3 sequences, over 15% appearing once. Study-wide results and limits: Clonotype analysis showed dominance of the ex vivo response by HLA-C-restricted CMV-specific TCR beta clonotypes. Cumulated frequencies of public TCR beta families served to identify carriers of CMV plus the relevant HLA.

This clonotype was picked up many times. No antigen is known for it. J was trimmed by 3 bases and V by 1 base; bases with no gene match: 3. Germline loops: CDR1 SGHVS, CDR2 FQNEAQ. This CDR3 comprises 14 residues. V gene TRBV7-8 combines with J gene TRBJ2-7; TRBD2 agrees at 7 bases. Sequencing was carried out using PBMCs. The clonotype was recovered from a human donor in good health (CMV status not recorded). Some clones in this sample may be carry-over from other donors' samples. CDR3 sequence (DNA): TGTGCCAGCAGCTTAGTATCGGGGGGCTACGAGCAGTACTTC. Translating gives CASSLVSGGYEQYF.